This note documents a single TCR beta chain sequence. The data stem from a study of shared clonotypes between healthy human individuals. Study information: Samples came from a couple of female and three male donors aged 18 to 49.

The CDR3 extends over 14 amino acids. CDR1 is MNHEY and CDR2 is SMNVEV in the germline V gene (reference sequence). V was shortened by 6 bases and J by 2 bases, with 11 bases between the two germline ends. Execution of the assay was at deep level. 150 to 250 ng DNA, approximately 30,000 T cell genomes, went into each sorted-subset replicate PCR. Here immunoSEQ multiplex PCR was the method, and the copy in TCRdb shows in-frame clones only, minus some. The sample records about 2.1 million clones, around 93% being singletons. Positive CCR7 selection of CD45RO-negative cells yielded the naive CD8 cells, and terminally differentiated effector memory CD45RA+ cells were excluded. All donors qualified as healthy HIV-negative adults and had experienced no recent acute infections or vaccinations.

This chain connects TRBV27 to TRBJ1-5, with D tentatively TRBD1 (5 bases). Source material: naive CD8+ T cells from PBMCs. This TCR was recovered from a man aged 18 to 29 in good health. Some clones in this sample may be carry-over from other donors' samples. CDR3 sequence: CASRFGRGNQPQHF. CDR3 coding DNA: TGTGCCAGCAGGTTCGGCAGGGGCAATCAGCCCCAGCATTTT.